The present entry profiles one T cell receptor (beta chain) with its context. TCRdb keeps only in-frame clones here, not all; method: immunoSEQ multiplex PCR. This sample has about 680,000 clones, with around 72% found just once. A CD45RA+ naive subset and a CD45RA-negative memory subset were split from CD4+ cells. This specimen belongs to a study of shared clonotypes between healthy human individuals. This CDR3 has 15 residues. The J segment lost 3 bases and the V segment lost 6 bases, leaving 11 bases of the junction unmatched. Germline CDR1 reads LNHDA; CDR2 reads SQIVND (reference sequence). The TCR comes from a young woman in good health. The chain has TRBV19 and TRBJ2-7; TRBD1 matches at 7 bases. The sequenced sample consisted of memory CD4+ T cells sorted from blood. Sample subset: CD45RA-negative fraction. The CDR3 reads CASRDPGQVVYEQYF. Here the CDR3 DNA reads TGTGCCAGTAGGGATCCTGGACAGGTGGTCTACGAGCAGTACTTC.